This T cell receptor (beta chain) emerged from a study of blood T cell repertoires in COVID-19. This clone occurred once. The data were produced by immunoSEQ multiplex PCR, yet TCRdb's version contains in-frame clones alone and is incomplete. The table lists 55,000 to 65,000 clones, 79% of them singletons. This receptor was obtained from a man aged 60-69 years with acute or convalescent COVID-19. Sequencing used peripheral blood.

This CDR3 reads CATSDPPGDEQYF. The CDR3 bases are TGTGCCACCAGTGATCCCCCCGGGGACGAGCAGTACTTC. The rearrangement uses TRBV24-1 and TRBJ2-7, with D perhaps TRBD2 (5 bases). The CDR3 is 13 amino acids. V was clipped by 3 bases and J by 5 bases, with 10 bases between them. CDR1 is KGHDR and CDR2 is SFDVKD in the germline V gene.